These 22 T cell receptor beta chains were all obtained from the same sample, sequenced in a study of response to subunit inactivated influenza vaccine. TCRdb called the RT-PCR reads again in MiXCR, with one record for every CDR3 protein. The sample lists about 530,000 distinct CDR3 sequences, around 13% seen once, with less than 15% in the top ten. The sample here was PBMCs from blood, taken 35 to 45 days after vaccination. These receptors were obtained from a man aged 45 to 65 who received an inactivated influenza vaccine.

This clonotype came up a few times. The chain carries TRBV12-3 or TRBV12-4 and TRBJ1-1; D not resolved. The CDR3 runs to 13 residues. The germline V and J ends were trimmed by 2 bases and 7 bases, with 11 bases remaining between them. CDR3 protein: CASSLIRLDEAFF. In DNA form, the CDR3 reads TGTGCCAGCAGTTTAATACGCCTAGATGAAGCTTTCTTT.

This clonotype was seen a few times. The chain uses TRBV4-3 and TRBJ2-1, with D perhaps matching TRBD1 (5 bases). There are 17 residues in the CDR3. Trimming took 0 bases from V and 0 from J, leaving 12 bases between them. The germline V gene encodes CDR1 LGHNA and CDR2 YSLEER. The CDR3 region has the DNA TGCGCCAGCAGCCAAGATTGGTACAGGAGCTCCTACAATGAGCAGTTCTTC. Translated: CASSQDWYRSSYNEQFF.

This clonotype was picked up many times. The V and J genes are TRBV6-1 and TRBJ2-5; 11 bases match TRBD2. The length of the CDR3 is 14 residues. Germline V gives CDR1 MNHNS, CDR2 SASEGT. The ends lost 6 bases at V and 4 bases at J; junction bases unmatched: 4. The CDR3: CASSRTSGLETQYF. CDR3 sequence (DNA): TGTGCCAGCAGCAGGACTAGCGGGTTAGAGACCCAGTACTTC.

The chain carries TRBV11-2 and TRBJ2-2; no clear D gene. In germline, CDR1 is SGHAT, CDR2 FQNNGV. Between the trimmed V and J ends, which lost 6 bases and 6 bases, there was a span of 17 bases. The CDR3 covers 15 residues. The CDR3 bases are TGTGCCAGCAGATATTACGGCCGGCTAGCCGGGGAGCTGTTTTTT. Its translation is CASRYYGRLAGELFF. Full variable domain (rest looked up from reference TRBV11-2 and TRBJ2-2): EAGVAQSPRYKIIEKRQSVAFWCNPISGHATLYWYQQILGQGPKLLIQFQNNGVVDDSQLPKDRFSAERLKGVDSTLKIQPAKLEDSAVYLCASRYYGRLAGELFFGEGSRLTVL.

This clonotype was found many times. This chain links TRBV29-1 with TRBJ2-3; the D gene is possibly TRBD2 (5 bases). The V end was cut by 5 bases, the J end by 5 bases, with 11 bases between. The CDR3 spans 12 residues. Germline lookup yields CDR1 SQVTM and CDR2 ANQGSEA. The CDR3 bases are TGCAGCGTTTTGGGAGATTTAGATACGCAGTATTTT. This encodes CSVLGDLDTQYF.

The chain uses TRBV29-1 and TRBJ2-4, with D perhaps TRBD1 (6 bases). The V and J ends lost 6 bases and 9 bases respectively, with 12 bases between them. Germline CDR1 reads SQVTM; CDR2 reads ANQGSEA. The CDR3 runs to 11 residues. CDR3 in DNA: TGCAGCGTGGCAGGGGAGCGCATTCAGTACTTC. It specifies CSVAGERIQYF.

V gene TRBV7-9 combines with J gene TRBJ2-7; D is unresolved. Deletions cut 5 bases from V and 4 bases from J, with 12 bases between. This CDR3 spans 13 amino acids. Germline CDR1 SEHNR, CDR2 FQNEAQ (reference sequence). CDR3 nucleotides: TGTGCCAGCAGCCCCCCCTCGAGATACGAGCAGTACTTC. Its translation: CASSPPSRYEQYF.

The table lists this clonotype with a few counts. The chain has TRBV27 and TRBJ2-7; tentatively, D is TRBD1 (6 bases). The CDR3 sequence is 14 residues long. Trimming cost V 7 bases and J 4 bases, with 17 bases left between them. Looked up from germline, CDR1 is MNHEY and CDR2 is SMNVEV (reference sequence). The CDR3 nucleotides are TGTGCCAGCACTCAGGGGTTGGGTCGATACGAGCAGTACTTC. The encoded protein is CASTQGLGRYEQYF.

The CDR3 coding sequence is TGTGCCAGCAGCTTAGTCCCAGCGGGGGCCAACACAGATACGCAGTATTTT. This codes for CASSLVPAGANTDTQYF. The chain couples TRBV7-2 to TRBJ2-3; 8 bases match TRBD2. This CDR3 has 17 residues. In germline, CDR1 is SGHTA, CDR2 FQGNSA. The J segment lost 2 bases and the V segment lost 1 base, leaving 8 bases of the junction unmatched.

This clonotype was seen at least ten times. The V call is TRBV4-1, the J call TRBJ1-1; a weak D match, TRBD1 (5 bases). The CDR3 spans 18 residues. Germline V gene sequence: CDR1 MGHRA, CDR2 YSYEKL. Trimming pared 4 bases from V and 0 bases from J, leaving 21 bases between. The CDR3 region is CASSRYPPAGYLNTEAFF. Written as DNA, the CDR3 is TGCGCCAGCAGCCGATACCCCCCTGCAGGGTATCTGAACACTGAAGCTTTCTTT.

This clonotype was detected many times. The chain has TRBV2 and TRBJ1-2; D unclear. This CDR3 is built from 12 residues. Germline assignment: CDR1 SNHLY and CDR2 FYNNEI. Trimming cost V 7 bases and J 2 bases, with 8 bases left between them. The CDR3 bases are TGTGCCAGCACTCTTACGAACTATGGCTACACCTTC. It is translated as CASTLTNYGYTF.

This clonotype was recorded a few times. V is TRBV19 and J is TRBJ2-1; 14 bases fit TRBD2. The CDR3 is 18 amino acids. Trimming took 5 bases from V and 8 from J; bases not matched to a gene: 14. CDR1 and CDR2 from the germline V gene are LNHDA and SQIVND (reference sequence). DNA of the CDR3: TGTGCCAGTAGTCGATTAGGACTAGCGGGAGGACGTAACCATGAGCAGTTCTTC. Its protein product is CASSRLGLAGGRNHEQFF.

This sequence joins TRBV12-3 or TRBV12-4 and TRBJ2-7; weak D call: TRBD2 (6 bases). V was cut by 2 bases and J by 2 bases, with 13 bases left in between. This CDR3 comprises 15 residues. The CDR3 loop is CASSLSLAPTYEQYF. The CDR3 region has the DNA TGTGCCAGCAGTTTATCCCTAGCGCCTACCTACGAGCAGTACTTC.

This clonotype was seen ten or more times. The rearrangement links TRBV12-3 or TRBV12-4 to TRBJ1-3, with D possibly matching TRBD1 (6 bases). This CDR3 has 15 residues. V was cut by 3 bases and J by 7 bases, with 16 bases left in between. DNA of the CDR3: TGTGCCAGCAGTTTGGACAGCGGGAATTGGAACACCATATATTTT. This encodes CASSLDSGNWNTIYF.

This clonotype was counted at least ten times. The chain recombines TRBV28 with TRBJ2-7; D unresolved. The CDR3 runs 13 residues. Germline V gene lookup returns CDR1 MDHEN and CDR2 SYDVKM. V was trimmed by 5 bases and J by 4 bases, leaving 12 bases between them. This CDR3 is CASSPTPSYEQYF. CDR3 coding DNA: TGTGCCAGCAGTCCTACTCCCTCGTACGAGCAGTACTTC.

The rearrangement uses TRBV5-1 and TRBJ1-6, with a tentative D call TRBD1 (6 bases). V shed 3 bases and J shed 7 bases, with 14 bases lying between them. Germline V lookup: CDR1 SGHRS, CDR2 YFSETQ. The CDR3 contains 15 residues. The CDR3 here is CASSSVTGQNSPLHF. The CDR3 bases are TGCGCCAGCAGCTCCGTTACAGGGCAGAATTCACCCCTCCACTTT.

This clonotype was detected many times. V and J are TRBV20-1 and TRBJ2-7; D could derive from TRBD1 or TRBD2 (5 bases each). Trimming pared 1 base from V and 2 bases from J, leaving 9 bases between. The CDR3 totals 13 residues. Germline V CDR1 and CDR2: DFQATT, SNEGSKA (reference sequence). CDR3 DNA: TGCAGTGCTAGAGCCGGGACCGCCTACGAGCAGTACTTC. This encodes CSARAGTAYEQYF.

This rearrangement joins TRBV7-9 to TRBJ2-5, with D possibly matching TRBD1 (5 bases). Trimming shortened V by 1 base and J by 5 bases, and 11 bases separated the two germline ends. The germline CDR1 and CDR2 sequences are SEHNR and FQNEAQ (reference sequence). CDR3 length equals 14 residues. The CDR3 DNA is TGTGCCAGCAGCTTAGTGCCAGGGCTGGAGACCCAGTACTTC. This codes for CASSLVPGLETQYF. Together with reference TRBV7-9 and TRBJ2-5, the CDR3 gives the full variable domain: DTGVSQNPRHKITKRGQNVTFRCDPISEHNRLYWYRQTLGQGPEFLTYFQNEAQLEKSRLLSDRFSAERPKGSFSTLEIQRTEQGDSAMYLCASSLVPGLETQYFGPGTRLLVL.

V is TRBV12-3 or TRBV12-4 and J is TRBJ2-7, with 9 bases matching TRBD2. V dropped 3 bases and J dropped 4; count of bases not matched to a gene: 4. The CDR3 extends over 14 amino acids. Here the CDR3 reads CASSFAGGAYEQYF. The CDR3 DNA reads TGTGCCAGCAGTTTTGCGGGAGGGGCGTACGAGCAGTACTTC.

V usage is TRBV20-1 and J usage is TRBJ2-7, with D perhaps TRBD1 or TRBD2 (5 bases each). The germline V and J ends were trimmed by 0 bases and 0 bases, with 12 bases remaining between them. In germline, CDR1 is DFQATT, CDR2 SNEGSKA (reference sequence). CDR3 size: 15 residues. The DNA for the CDR3 is TGCAGTGCTAGAGATGGGAGACAGAGCTCCTACGAGCAGTACTTC. It is translated as CSARDGRQSSYEQYF.

The table lists this clonotype with a few counts. CDR3 DNA: TGTGCCAGCAGTGAAGTTGGGGGACAGGGGGCTGGAAACACCATATATTTT. It encodes CASSEVGGQGAGNTIYF. The V gene is TRBV6-1, the J gene TRBJ1-3; 11 bases are a match to TRBD1. The CDR3 covers 17 residues. Trimming cost V 1 base and J 2 bases; bases outside gene matches: 4. Germline assignment: CDR1 MNHNS and CDR2 SASEGT.

This clonotype was seen ten or more times. This sequence joins TRBV20-1 and TRBJ2-1; a weak D match, TRBD1 (6 bases). Looked up from germline, CDR1 is DFQATT and CDR2 is SNEGSKA (reference sequence). This CDR3 comprises 15 residues. V lost 1 base and J 8 bases, leaving 18 bases between the germline ends. The CDR3 sequence: CSARVQGGVHDEQFF. The CDR3 nucleotides read TGCAGTGCTAGAGTTCAAGGGGGAGTGCACGATGAGCAGTTCTTC.